This record looks at one T cell receptor (beta chain) sequence and its context. The data belong to a study of blood T cell repertoires in COVID-19. Trimming left V 3 bases short and J 4 bases short, with 5 bases between. CDR1 is SGHRS, CDR2 YFSETQ, per germline. This CDR3 is built from 11 residues. Repertoires were generated with immunoSEQ multiplex PCR, while TCRdb's copy carries only in-frame clones and drops some. This table holds around 260,000 clones, more than 90% found once. The sequenced sample was peripheral blood. This rearrangement joins TRBV5-1 to TRBJ2-7; the D is unclear. This receptor was taken from a young adult with COVID-19, enrolled during active disease. In DNA, the CDR3 is TGCGCCAGCAGCTCCGAGTACGAGCAGTACTTC. The encoded protein is CASSSEYEQYF.